This TCR beta chain emerged from a study of blood T cell repertoires in COVID-19. Study overall: Spain, Italy and the United States supplied samples that represented acute and convalescent COVID-19. From T cells, B-cell-depleted T cells, or PBMCs came the material, which was cDNA or gDNA.

Sequenced by immunoSEQ multiplex PCR; TCRdb stores in-frame clones only, minus some. The repertoire consists of tens of thousands of clones, with roughly 87% occurring once and the leading ten covering about 4%. Trimming removed 4 bases from V and 9 bases from J, with 29 bases in between. The CDR3 covers 18 residues. Germline-derived CDR1 and CDR2 are SGHRS and YFSETQ. The sample taken for sequencing was peripheral blood. The source is a man aged 60 to 69 with acute or convalescent COVID-19. The chain has TRBV5-1 and TRBJ1-5; tentative D call: TRBD1 (6 bases). CDR3 protein: CASSRSCSGRQEDPPQHF. The CDR3, as DNA: TGCGCCAGCAGCAGAAGCTGTAGTGGGAGACAGGAAGATCCGCCCCAGCATTTT.